Following are 14 T cell receptor beta chains from one sample sequenced in a study of T cell repertoires in cytomegalovirus infection. TCRdb processed the reads anew with MiXCR; each CDR3 protein has one entry. This table has 500,000 to 600,000 distinct CDR3 sequences, approximately 15% appearing once. Sequenced input: CD8+ T cells from PBMCs. The receptor source for this set is a human donor in good health (CMV status not recorded). Some clones in this sample may be carry-over from other donors' samples.

This clonotype has only a few counts. This sequence joins TRBV19 and TRBJ2-7; possible D gene TRBD2, 6 bases. The CDR3 runs 13 residues. Trimming shortened V by 5 bases and J by 3 bases, and 11 bases separated the two germline ends. Looked up from germline, CDR1 is LNHDA and CDR2 is SQIVND (reference sequence). The DNA of the CDR3 is TGTGCCAGTAGTGCGGGACGCGGCTACGAGCAGTACTTC. Protein product: CASSAGRGYEQYF. Combining the CDR3 with reference TRBV19 and TRBJ2-7 gives the whole variable domain DGGITQSPKYLFRKEGQNVTLSCEQNLNHDAMYWYRQDPGQGLRLIYYSQIVNDFQKGDIAEGYSVSREKKESFPLTVTSAQKNPTAFYLCASSAGRGYEQYFGPGTRLTVT.

This clonotype was counted many times. The V call is TRBV10-3, the J call TRBJ1-6; D perhaps matches TRBD1 (6 bases). The CDR3 consists of 17 residues. Germline CDR1 ENHRY, CDR2 SYGVKD. The V gene lost 6 bases and the J gene lost 7 bases, with 22 bases spanning the gap. Here the CDR3 reads CAISADSGRHPNSPLHF. CDR3 nucleotide sequence: TGTGCCATCAGCGCGGACAGCGGGCGACATCCAAATTCACCCCTCCACTTT.

This clonotype was counted only a few times. V and J are TRBV24-1 and TRBJ1-5; no clear D. This CDR3 comprises 14 residues. Germline V gene sequence: CDR1 KGHDR, CDR2 SFDVKD. Trimming left V 4 bases short and J 6 bases short, with 12 bases between. The CDR3 DNA follows: TGTGCCACCAGTGACAAGGGCGTTGCTCAGCCCCAGCATTTT. Translated, it gives CATSDKGVAQPQHF.

This clonotype was observed at least ten times. V usage is TRBV7-9 and J usage is TRBJ2-1; tentatively, D is TRBD2 (6 bases). Germline loops: CDR1 SEHNR, CDR2 FQNEAQ (reference sequence). The CDR3 is 16 amino acids. Trimming took off 2 bases at V and 6 bases at J, with 17 bases between the two ends. This CDR3 reads CASSLIGGSRFNEQFF. As DNA, the CDR3 is TGTGCCAGCAGCTTAATCGGGGGATCGAGATTCAATGAGCAGTTCTTC. Looking up the rest from reference TRBV7-9 and TRBJ2-1 gives the full variable domain: DTGVSQNPRHKITKRGQNVTFRCDPISEHNRLYWYRQTLGQGPEFLTYFQNEAQLEKSRLLSDRFSAERPKGSFSTLEIQRTEQGDSAMYLCASSLIGGSRFNEQFFGPGTRLTVL.

This clonotype was found many times. This chain links TRBV5-6 with TRBJ1-5, with D possibly matching TRBD1 (5 bases). Trimming pared 1 base from V and 2 bases from J, leaving 7 bases between. This CDR3 comprises 14 residues. CDR1 SGHDT and CDR2 YYEEEE come from the germline V gene. The CDR3 protein is CASSLWGGNQPQHF. The DNA for the CDR3 is TGTGCCAGCAGCTTGTGGGGGGGCAATCAGCCCCAGCATTTT.

The sample holds many counts of this clonotype. The J gene is TRBJ1-5, the V gene TRBV12-3 or TRBV12-4, with D unresolved. The CDR3 length is 14 residues. Deletions cut 7 bases from V and 5 bases from J, with 15 bases between. The chain's CDR3 is CASTQEGLDQPQHF. The CDR3 bases are TGTGCCAGCACCCAGGAAGGTTTGGATCAGCCCCAGCATTTT.

Concerning this clonotype: Since no conserved phenylalanine or tryptophan closes the CDR3, a read error is the likely cause. V usage is TRBV27 and J usage is TRBJ2-1; D perhaps matches TRBD2 (5 bases). Germline lookup yields CDR1 MNHEY and CDR2 SMNVEV (reference sequence). Deletions cut 6 bases from V and 7 bases from J, with 13 bases between. This CDR3 comprises 13 residues. Here the CDR3 DNA reads TGTGCCAGCAGCCCGGGATTAAAAAATGAGCAGTTCTTA. Translation: CASSPGLKNEQFL.

This clonotype has more than one count but fewer than ten. V is TRBV9 and J is TRBJ2-4, with no clear D. The CDR3 loop spans 14 amino acids. Germline V gives CDR1 SGDLS, CDR2 YYNGEE. V lost 4 bases to trimming and J lost 3 bases, with 11 bases between them. The DNA for the CDR3 is TGTGCCAGCAGCCCTCCCCGCGACAAAAACATTCAGTACTTC. It specifies CASSPPRDKNIQYF.

The gene calls are TRBV5-1 and TRBJ2-7, with TRBD1 identical over 8 bases. Per the germline V gene, CDR1 is SGHRS and CDR2 is YFSETQ. V lost 2 bases, J lost 0 bases, and 7 bases stayed unmatched. The CDR3 contains 16 residues. The CDR3 protein is CASSLGDRGLSYEQYF. DNA of the CDR3: TGCGCCAGCAGCTTAGGCGACAGGGGTCTCTCCTACGAGCAGTACTTC. Supplemented by reference TRBV5-1 and TRBJ2-7, the full variable domain reads KAGVTQTPRYLIKTRGQQVTLSCSPISGHRSVSWYQQTPGQGLQFLFEYFSETQRNKGNFPGRFSGRQFSNSRSEMNVSTLELGDSALYLCASSLGDRGLSYEQYFGPGTRLTVT.

This clonotype came up a few times. The chain recombines TRBV30 with TRBJ1-1; D perhaps matches TRBD1 (5 bases). This CDR3 comprises 14 residues. The germline V gene encodes CDR1 GTSNPN and CDR2 SVGIG (reference sequence). The V and J ends lost 2 bases and 4 bases respectively, with 14 bases between them. CDR3 loop: CAWSIAGYGTEAFF. CDR3 nucleotides: TGTGCCTGGAGTATCGCAGGGTACGGCACTGAAGCTTTCTTT.

This clonotype was detected many times. V gene TRBV11-2 combines with J gene TRBJ2-1; D is undetermined. Germline V lookup: CDR1 SGHAT, CDR2 FQNNGV. The V gene lost 2 bases and the J gene lost 0 bases, with 14 bases spanning the gap. The CDR3 covers 17 residues. CDR3 region: CASSLWLRHSSYNEQFF. The CDR3 DNA reads as TGTGCCAGCAGCTTATGGTTGCGCCACAGCTCCTACAATGAGCAGTTCTTC.

This clonotype was detected many times. The rearrangement joins TRBV7-6 to TRBJ2-6, with no clear D. This CDR3 region has 16 residues. The germline V and J ends were trimmed by 2 bases and 1 base, with 9 bases remaining between them. Germline values: CDR1 SGHVS, CDR2 FNYEAQ. The CDR3 DNA is TGTGCCAGCAGCTTAAGTTCCAGGTCTGGGGCCAACGTCCTGACTTTC. Residues: CASSLSSRSGANVLTF.

This clonotype was detected ten times or more. The chain employs TRBV4-1 and TRBJ2-3; 8 nucleotides agree with TRBD1. Germline values: CDR1 MGHRA, CDR2 YSYEKL. V lost 3 bases, J lost 0 bases, and 5 bases stayed unmatched. The CDR3 sequence is 16 residues long. CDR3 residues: CASSHPTGASTDTQYF. In nucleotides, the CDR3 is TGCGCCAGCAGCCACCCGACAGGGGCTAGCACAGATACGCAGTATTTT.

A remark on this clonotype: The conserved phenylalanine or tryptophan normally closing the CDR3 is absent here, so this likely arose from a read error. V and J are TRBV12-3 or TRBV12-4 and TRBJ2-1, with D hard to call. This CDR3 comprises 11 residues. The V end lost 7 bases, the J end lost 9 bases, and 10 bases lay between the germline ends. CDR3 sequence (DNA): TGTGCCAGCACTCGTTCGGGTGAGCAGTTCCTC. Translated: CASTRSGEQFL.